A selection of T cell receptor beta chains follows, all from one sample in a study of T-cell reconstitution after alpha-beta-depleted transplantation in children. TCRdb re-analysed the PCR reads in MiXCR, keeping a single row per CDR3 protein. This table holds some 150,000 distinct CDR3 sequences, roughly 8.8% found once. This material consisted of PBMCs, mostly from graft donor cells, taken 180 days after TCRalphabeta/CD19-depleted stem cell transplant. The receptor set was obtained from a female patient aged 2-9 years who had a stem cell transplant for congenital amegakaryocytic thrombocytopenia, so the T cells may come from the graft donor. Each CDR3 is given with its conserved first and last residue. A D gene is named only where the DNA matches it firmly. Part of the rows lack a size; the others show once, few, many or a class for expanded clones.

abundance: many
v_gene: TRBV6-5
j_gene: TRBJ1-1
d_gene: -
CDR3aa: CASRQIHTEAFF
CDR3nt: TGTGCCAGCAGACAGATTCACACTGAAGCTTTCTTT

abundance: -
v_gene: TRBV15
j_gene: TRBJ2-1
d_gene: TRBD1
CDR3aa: CATSRDLVQGAHEQFF
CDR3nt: TGTGCCACCAGCAGAGACCTCGTACAGGGGGCGCATGAGCAGTTCTTC

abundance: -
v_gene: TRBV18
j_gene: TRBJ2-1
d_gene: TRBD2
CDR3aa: CASSLSGEYNEQFF
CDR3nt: TGTGCCAGCTCATTGAGCGGGGAATACAATGAGCAGTTCTTC

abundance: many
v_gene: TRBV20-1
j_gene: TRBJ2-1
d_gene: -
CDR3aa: CSARLLIAENYNEQFF
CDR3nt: TGCAGTGCTCGCCTGCTAATAGCGGAAAACTACAATGAGCAGTTCTTC

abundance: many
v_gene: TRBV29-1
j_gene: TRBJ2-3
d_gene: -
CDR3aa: CSVEEDSTDTQYF
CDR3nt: TGCAGCGTTGAAGAGGACAGCACAGATACGCAGTATTTT

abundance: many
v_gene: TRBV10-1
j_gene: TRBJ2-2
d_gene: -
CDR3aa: CASSESWDAPNTGELFF
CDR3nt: TGCGCCAGCAGTGAGTCTTGGGACGCCCCGAACACCGGGGAGCTGTTTTTT

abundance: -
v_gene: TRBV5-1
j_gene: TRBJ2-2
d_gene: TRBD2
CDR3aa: CASGEGLAGGRNTGELFF
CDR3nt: TGCGCCAGCGGGGAAGGACTAGCGGGGGGCCGAAACACCGGGGAGCTGTTTTTT

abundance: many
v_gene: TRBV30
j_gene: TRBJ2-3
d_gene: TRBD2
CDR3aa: CAWSIKVAGEGSDTQYF
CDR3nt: TGTGCCTGGAGTATAAAGGTAGCGGGAGAAGGTTCAGATACGCAGTATTTT

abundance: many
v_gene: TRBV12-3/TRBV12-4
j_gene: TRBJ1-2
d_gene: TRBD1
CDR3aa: CASSWTGFYGYTF
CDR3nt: TGTGCCAGCAGCTGGACAGGGTTCTATGGCTACACCTTC

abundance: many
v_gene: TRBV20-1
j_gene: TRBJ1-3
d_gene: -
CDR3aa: CSARNARQSSGNTIYF
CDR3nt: TGCAGTGCTAGAAACGCCAGACAGAGCTCTGGAAACACCATATATTTT

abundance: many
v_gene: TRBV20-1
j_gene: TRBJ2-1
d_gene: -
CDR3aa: CSASGTAYNEQFF
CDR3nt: TGCAGTGCTAGCGGGACTGCATACAATGAGCAGTTCTTC

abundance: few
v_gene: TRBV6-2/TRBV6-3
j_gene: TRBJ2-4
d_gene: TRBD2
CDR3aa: CASRNSGAGAKNIQYF
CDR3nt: TGTGCCAGCAGAAATAGCGGGGCGGGAGCCAAAAACATTCAGTACTTC

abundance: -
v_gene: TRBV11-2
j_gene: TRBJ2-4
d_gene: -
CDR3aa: CASSFPRDASGHPSSKNIQYF
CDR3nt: TGTGCCAGCAGCTTTCCCAGGGATGCCAGCGGGCATCCCTCTTCCAAAAACATTCAGTACTTC

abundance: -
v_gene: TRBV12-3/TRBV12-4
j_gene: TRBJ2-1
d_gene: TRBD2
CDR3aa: CASSSGLALDRGNEQFF
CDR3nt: TGTGCCAGCAGCTCAGGACTAGCGCTCGACCGGGGAAATGAGCAGTTCTTC

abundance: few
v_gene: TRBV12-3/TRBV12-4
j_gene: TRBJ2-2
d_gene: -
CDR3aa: CASSLGPTGELFF
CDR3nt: TGTGCCAGCAGTTTAGGACCCACCGGGGAGCTGTTTTTT

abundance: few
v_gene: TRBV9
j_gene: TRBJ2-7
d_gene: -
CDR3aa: CASSGPSYEQYF
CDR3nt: TGTGCCAGCAGCGGACCCTCGTACGAGCAGTACTTC

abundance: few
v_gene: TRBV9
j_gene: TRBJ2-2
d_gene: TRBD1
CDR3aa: CASSARGGTGGPGELFF
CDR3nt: TGTGCCAGCAGCGCCAGGGGAGGGACAGGGGGCCCCGGGGAGCTGTTTTTT

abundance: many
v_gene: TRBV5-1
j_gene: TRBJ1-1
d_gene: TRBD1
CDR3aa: CASSLQGPGRNTEAFF
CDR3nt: TGCGCCAGCAGTTTACAGGGGCCCGGCCGAAACACTGAAGCTTTCTTT

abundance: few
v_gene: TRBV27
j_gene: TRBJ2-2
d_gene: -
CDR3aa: CASSRLGTGELFF
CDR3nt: TGTGCCAGCAGTCGTTTGGGCACCGGGGAGCTGTTTTTT

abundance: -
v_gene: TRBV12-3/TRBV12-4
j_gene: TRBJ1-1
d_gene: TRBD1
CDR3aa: CASSLGTGRPPISF
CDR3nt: TGTGCCAGCAGCCTCGGGACAGGGAGACCCCCTATCTCGTTT